This T cell receptor beta chain was sequenced during a study of OX40 agonist ivuxolimab in advanced cancers. TCRdb keeps only in-frame clones here, not all; method: immunoSEQ multiplex PCR. Among roughly 100,000 clones listed, roughly 88% were seen once. V lost 0 bases, J lost 6 bases, and 6 bases lay in between. In germline, CDR1 is SGHAT, CDR2 FQNNGV. CDR3 size: 13 residues. The receptor comes from an adult with an advanced solid tumor such as melanoma, head and neck, liver or kidney cancer. The input for sequencing was CD4+ or CD8+ T cells sorted from blood, taken in a trial of the OX40 agonist ivuxolimab. The chain links TRBV11-2 to TRBJ2-4; D is unclear. The CDR3: CASSLDSPNIQYF. CDR3 DNA: TGTGCCAGCAGCTTAGACAGCCCAAACATTCAGTACTTC.